Listed below are T cell receptor beta chains from one sample, sequenced in a study of brain metastases from non-small cell lung cancer. Only in-frame clones appear in the TCRdb table, and some are missing; sequencing was by immunoSEQ multiplex PCR. Seen here are 1,500 to 2,000 clones, over 75% observed once, and the top ten hold under 4%. What was sequenced was tissue from a brain metastasis. These receptors all come from a donor at least 40 years old with non-small cell lung cancer. Both conserved end residues are part of each CDR3. Each record gives: clone size, V gene, D gene, J gene, CDR3 protein, CDR3 DNA. D genes are given only for firm matches. The listing skips clone size in some rows; elsewhere it reads once, few, many or a size class.

clone size: once
V gene: TRBV7-8
D gene: TRBD1
J gene: TRBJ1-3
CDR3 protein: CASSPPTGTSGNTIYF
CDR3 DNA: TGTGCCAGCAGCCCCCCGACAGGGACCTCTGGAAACACCATATATTTT

clone size: -
V gene: TRBV18
D gene: -
J gene: TRBJ2-1
CDR3 protein: CASSPGNAFVFGNEQFF
CDR3 DNA: TGTGCCAGCTCACCGGGGAACGCGTTCGTTTTCGGAAATGAGCAGTTCTTC

clone size: -
V gene: TRBV28
D gene: -
J gene: TRBJ1-2
CDR3 protein: CASSSASRYTF
CDR3 DNA: TGTGCCAGCAGCTCCGCTTCACGCTACACCTTC

clone size: once
V gene: TRBV3-1/TRBV3-2
D gene: -
J gene: TRBJ2-5
CDR3 protein: CASSPSSPQETQYF
CDR3 DNA: TGTGCCAGCAGCCCTTCGTCCCCCCAGGAGACCCAGTACTTC

clone size: -
V gene: TRBV7-9
D gene: -
J gene: TRBJ1-5
CDR3 protein: CASSHTRQPQHF
CDR3 DNA: TGTGCCAGCAGCCATACCCGTCAGCCCCAGCATTTT

clone size: -
V gene: TRBV3-1/TRBV3-2
D gene: -
J gene: TRBJ1-4
CDR3 protein: CASSLRVLNEKLFF
CDR3 DNA: TGTGCCAGCAGCCTTCGGGTCCTCAATGAAAAACTGTTTTTT

clone size: -
V gene: TRBV4-3
D gene: TRBD2
J gene: TRBJ2-1
CDR3 protein: CASSPEAMTSGGNEQFF
CDR3 DNA: TGCGCCAGCAGCCCAGAAGCCATGACTAGCGGGGGGAATGAGCAGTTCTTC

clone size: -
V gene: TRBV12-3/TRBV12-4
D gene: -
J gene: TRBJ2-5
CDR3 protein: CASSPQKTETQYF
CDR3 DNA: TGTGCCAGCAGTCCACAGAAGACAGAGACCCAGTACTTC

clone size: once
V gene: TRBV7-2
D gene: -
J gene: TRBJ2-1
CDR3 protein: CASSLRSGGAWEQFF
CDR3 DNA: TGTGCCAGCAGCTTGCGAAGTGGGGGGGCATGGGAGCAGTTCTTC

clone size: once
V gene: TRBV2
D gene: TRBD1
J gene: TRBJ1-4
CDR3 protein: CAGNRGEDEKLFF
CDR3 DNA: TGTGCCGGAAACAGGGGAGAGGATGAAAAACTGTTTTTT

clone size: -
V gene: TRBV19
D gene: TRBD1
J gene: TRBJ1-1
CDR3 protein: CASSIVDRVTEAFF
CDR3 DNA: TGTGCCAGTAGTATTGTTGACAGGGTCACTGAAGCTTTCTTT

clone size: -
V gene: TRBV7-8
D gene: TRBD1
J gene: TRBJ2-2
CDR3 protein: CASSRPSGQPNTGELFF
CDR3 DNA: TGTGCCAGCAGCCGCCCATCGGGACAGCCGAACACCGGGGAGCTGTTTTTT

clone size: -
V gene: TRBV4-1
D gene: -
J gene: TRBJ2-7
CDR3 protein: CASSQEGGRLSYEQYF
CDR3 DNA: TGCGCCAGCAGCCAAGAAGGTGGGAGACTTTCCTATGAGCAGTACTTC

clone size: -
V gene: TRBV7-2
D gene: -
J gene: TRBJ2-7
CDR3 protein: CASSRRHLSSYEQYF
CDR3 DNA: TGTGCCAGCAGTCGGAGACATTTAAGCTCCTACGAGCAGTACTTC

clone size: -
V gene: TRBV3-1/TRBV3-2
D gene: -
J gene: TRBJ2-3
CDR3 protein: CASSRGGPTDTQYF
CDR3 DNA: TGTGCCAGCAGCCGGGGGGGGCCCACAGATACGCAGTATTTT

clone size: once
V gene: TRBV19
D gene: TRBD1
J gene: TRBJ2-2
CDR3 protein: CASSFDRALNTGELFF
CDR3 DNA: TGTGCCAGTAGTTTCGACAGGGCTTTGAACACCGGGGAGCTGTTTTTT

clone size: -
V gene: TRBV29-1
D gene: -
J gene: TRBJ2-2
CDR3 protein: CSVALNTGELFF
CDR3 DNA: TGCAGCGTCGCCTTGAACACCGGGGAGCTGTTTTTT

clone size: -
V gene: TRBV20-1
D gene: -
J gene: TRBJ2-1
CDR3 protein: CNATTSNEQFF
CDR3 DNA: TGCAATGCGACGACTAGCAATGAGCAGTTCTTC

clone size: -
V gene: TRBV24-1
D gene: -
J gene: TRBJ2-7
CDR3 protein: CATSDSGQGGNWQYF
CDR3 DNA: TGTGCCACCAGTGATTCCGGACAGGGAGGGAATTGGCAGTACTTC

clone size: -
V gene: TRBV5-6
D gene: -
J gene: TRBJ1-1
CDR3 protein: CVSSPQGGPDTEAFF
CDR3 DNA: TGTGTCAGCAGCCCACAGGGAGGCCCGGATACTGAAGCTTTCTTT

clone size: -
V gene: TRBV10-2
D gene: -
J gene: TRBJ1-6
CDR3 protein: CASTVIQGIDNSPLHF
CDR3 DNA: TGCGCCAGCACGGTAATACAGGGAATCGATAATTCACCCCTCCACTTT

clone size: -
V gene: TRBV2
D gene: -
J gene: TRBJ1-6
CDR3 protein: CASTFRGNSPLHF
CDR3 DNA: TGTGCCAGCACGTTTAGGGGGAATTCACCCCTCCACTTT

clone size: -
V gene: TRBV10-3
D gene: -
J gene: TRBJ1-3
CDR3 protein: CAISVSVSGNTIYF
CDR3 DNA: TGTGCCATCAGCGTTTCAGTCTCTGGAAACACCATATATTTT